These 10 T cell receptor beta chains originate from one sample sequenced in a study of shared clonotypes between healthy human individuals. Sequencing used immunoSEQ multiplex PCR; TCRdb keeps in-frame clones, though not all of them. The sample shows some 980,000 clones, 70% to 85% of them seen only once. The sequenced material came from memory CD4+ T cells sorted from blood. As to subset: CD45RA-negative fraction. These receptors were obtained from a man between 18 and 29 years old in good health.

The chain couples TRBV7-3 to TRBJ1-1, with D possibly being TRBD1 (6 bases). V lost 5 bases and J lost 3, with 10 bases in between. CDR1 is SGHTA, CDR2 FQGTGA, per germline. CDR3 length equals 13 residues. The CDR3 sequence: CASSRGRDTEAFF. For the CDR3, the DNA is TGTGCCAGCAGCCGGGGGCGTGACACTGAAGCTTTCTTT.

The genes are TRBV18 and TRBJ1-2; D is possibly TRBD1 (5 bases). CDR3 length equals 17 residues. The germline CDR1 and CDR2 sequences are KGHSH and LQKENI. V lost 2 bases to trimming and J lost 2 bases, with 18 bases between them. The chain's CDR3 is CASSPSYAGFGNYGYTF. The DNA for the CDR3 is TGTGCCAGCTCACCAAGTTATGCAGGGTTCGGGAACTATGGCTACACCTTC. Based on the CDR3 plus reference TRBV18 and TRBJ1-2, the full variable domain is NAGVMQNPRHLVRRRGQEARLRCSPMKGHSHVYWYRQLPEEGLKFMVYLQKENIIDESGMPKERFSAEFPKEGPSILRIQQVVRGDSAAYFCASSPSYAGFGNYGYTFGSGTRLTVV.

This clone was counted once. This rearrangement joins TRBV4-3 to TRBJ2-7; D could derive from TRBD1 or TRBD2 (5 bases each). V gave up 0 bases and J gave up 3 bases, with 15 bases separating them. The CDR3 loop spans 16 amino acids. Germline V CDR1 and CDR2: LGHNA, YSLEER. The CDR3 reads CASSQDGGGAGYEQYF. The CDR3 DNA reads TGCGCCAGCAGCCAAGATGGGGGTGGGGCGGGCTACGAGCAGTACTTC.

This clone came up once. This sequence joins TRBV4-3 and TRBJ2-1; TRBD1 or TRBD2 may be the D gene (5 bases each). Germline assignment: CDR1 LGHNA and CDR2 YSLEER. Deletions cut 4 bases from V and 8 bases from J, with 18 bases between. This CDR3 comprises 15 residues. The CDR3 DNA reads TGCGCCAGCAGCCGGCTAGTGGGGGATACGGATGAGCAGTTCTTC. This encodes CASSRLVGDTDEQFF.

Written as DNA, the CDR3 is TGTGCCAGCAGTTGGCAGGGGAACCGGGGGGCCAACGTCCTGACTTTC. Translating it yields CASSWQGNRGANVLTF. J is TRBJ2-6 and V is TRBV28; possibly TRBD1 for D (6 bases). V was pared by 4 bases and J by 4 bases, with 14 bases between. CDR1 is MDHEN and CDR2 is SYDVKM in the germline V gene. The CDR3 contains 16 residues.

This rearrangement joins TRBV7-9 to TRBJ2-1; the D gene is possibly TRBD1 (6 bases). Germline CDR1 and CDR2: SEHNR and FQNEAQ (reference sequence). Trimming shortened V by 1 base and J by 1 base, and 11 bases separated the two germline ends. This CDR3 contains 16 residues. The CDR3 sequence: CASSLGRGISYNEQFF. CDR3 nucleotide sequence: TGTGCCAGCAGCTTAGGCAGGGGAATATCCTACAATGAGCAGTTCTTC.

The genes are TRBV11-2 and TRBJ2-1; no clear D. The CDR3 is made up of 13 amino acids. Per the germline V gene, CDR1 is SGHAT and CDR2 is FQNNGV. Trimming stripped 0 bases from V and 4 bases from J, with 4 bases between. The CDR3 spells CASSLELYNEQFF. CDR3 nucleotide sequence: TGTGCCAGCAGCTTAGAACTGTACAATGAGCAGTTCTTC.

This clone occurred once. The chain recombines TRBV19 with TRBJ2-7; D gene uncertain. The germline CDR1 and CDR2 sequences are LNHDA and SQIVND (reference sequence). V lost 1 base to trimming and J lost 2 bases, with 12 bases between them. The CDR3 is made up of 15 amino acids. The CDR3 loop reads CASSIGVDGAYEQYF. The CDR3 DNA reads as TGTGCCAGTAGTATAGGGGTGGATGGCGCCTACGAGCAGTACTTC.

The gene calls are TRBV7-2 and TRBJ2-2; no clear D. With 4 bases removed from V and 6 bases from J, the gap between germline ends came to 15 bases. From germline, CDR1 is SGHTA and CDR2 FQGNSA. This CDR3 spans 15 amino acids. CDR3 DNA: TGTGCCAGCAGCTCATATCCCGGTGGGGCCGGGGAGCTGTTTTTT. This codes for CASSSYPGGAGELFF.

This chain uses TRBV28 with TRBJ1-2; TRBD1 agrees at 11 bases. Losses at the gene ends were 6 bases for V and 0 bases for J; bases not matched to a gene: 12. The CDR3 covers 18 residues. Germline CDR1 reads MDHEN; CDR2 reads SYDVKM. CDR3 sequence reads: CASRLFGTGGTSNYGYTF. The CDR3 DNA reads as TGTGCCAGCAGACTCTTCGGGACAGGGGGTACATCTAACTATGGCTACACCTTC.